These T cell receptor beta chains were read from a single sample in a study of T cell responses to AZD1222 COVID-19 vaccine. The method was immunoSEQ multiplex PCR; TCRdb's version includes in-frame clones alone and lacks a portion of them. The table records around 110,000 clones, roughly 92% of them present only once. The source was peripheral blood, collected on day 0 of AZD1222 vaccination. These receptors were taken from an adult in good health. Each CDR3 is given with its conserved first and last residue. A D gene is named only where the DNA matches it firmly. Not every row has a clone size; where given, it reads once, few, many or a size class.

. | TRBJ1-1 | TRBV30 | . | CAWSAGSSPRTEAFF | TGTGCCTGGAGTGCAGGGTCCTCCCCCCGGACTGAAGCTTTCTTT
. | TRBJ1-6 | TRBV3-1/TRBV3-2 | . | CASSQGTWGAINSPLHF | TGTGCCAGCAGCCAAGGTACTTGGGGGGCAATTAATTCACCCCTCCACTTT
few | TRBJ2-2 | TRBV14 | TRBD2 | CASSQNGRAGELFF | TGTGCCAGCAGCCAAAACGGGAGGGCCGGGGAGCTGTTTTTT
. | TRBJ1-1 | TRBV19 | . | CASSPQMDTEAFF | TGTGCCAGTAGCCCCCAGATGGACACTGAAGCTTTCTTT
once | TRBJ2-2 | TRBV19 | . | CASSGTASSTGELFF | TGTGCCAGTAGTGGAACCGCCTCGAGCACCGGGGAGCTGTTTTTT
. | TRBJ1-2 | TRBV24-1 | . | CATSDGDGDYGYTF | TGTGCCACCAGTGACGGGGACGGAGACTATGGCTACACCTTC
. | TRBJ2-5 | TRBV9 | TRBD1 | CASSVRTGRGETQYF | TGTGCCAGCAGCGTACGGACAGGGAGAGGAGAGACCCAGTACTTC
. | TRBJ1-5 | TRBV7-5 | . | CARSPRRLFFNQPQHF | TGTGCCAGAAGCCCTAGAAGACTCTTCTTCAATCAGCCCCAGCATTTT
. | TRBJ1-2 | TRBV18 | . | CASSPADLRGYTF | TGTGCCAGCTCACCGGCGGATCTGAGAGGCTACACCTTC
. | TRBJ1-5 | TRBV2 | . | CASSEQGTNSNQPQHF | TGTGCCAGCAGTGAGCAGGGGACAAATAGCAATCAGCCCCAGCATTTT
. | TRBJ1-1 | TRBV2 | TRBD1 | CASTKGQVPLKNTEAFF | TGTGCCAGCACCAAAGGACAGGTACCCCTGAAGAACACTGAAGCTTTCTTT
. | TRBJ1-2 | TRBV28 | TRBD1 | CASSLPGQGRTF | TGTGCCAGCAGTTTACCCGGACAGGGCCGGACCTTC
. | TRBJ1-2 | TRBV7-3 | . | CASSFQGTYGYTF | TGTGCCAGCAGCTTCCAGGGTACCTATGGCTACACCTTC
. | TRBJ1-4 | TRBV4-3 | . | CASSQAFGGQGTNEKLFF | TGCGCCAGCAGCCAAGCTTTTGGGGGGCAGGGAACTAATGAAAAACTGTTTTTT
. | TRBJ1-1 | TRBV6-5 | . | CASSTLTRLNTEAFF | TGTGCCAGCAGTACCCTGACACGGTTGAACACTGAAGCTTTCTTT
. | TRBJ2-3 | TRBV6-2/TRBV6-3 | . | CASSPRTDTQYF | TGTGCCAGCAGTCCGCGCACAGATACGCAGTATTTT
. | TRBJ1-3 | TRBV3-1/TRBV3-2 | TRBD1 | CASSPTLGQGPWGNTIYF | TGTGCCAGCAGCCCAACCCTGGGACAGGGACCGTGGGGAAACACCATATATTTT
. | TRBJ1-5 | TRBV19 | TRBD1 | CASSNRGQDGNQPQHF | TGTGCCAGTAGTAACCGGGGACAGGATGGAAATCAGCCCCAGCATTTT
. | TRBJ2-3 | TRBV30 | . | CAWNQGGGTDTQYF | TGTGCCTGGAACCAAGGGGGTGGCACAGATACGCAGTATTTT
. | TRBJ1-3 | TRBV11-2 | . | CASSWRQSMGTIYF | TGTGCCAGCAGCTGGAGACAGTCAATGGGCACCATATATTTT
. | TRBJ2-3 | TRBV7-3 | . | CASSSGRWTDTQYF | TGTGCCAGCAGCTCGGGACGGTGGACAGATACGCAGTATTTT
. | TRBJ1-1 | TRBV3-1/TRBV3-2 | . | CASSQDFAHGNTEAFF | TGTGCCAGCAGCCAAGATTTCGCCCATGGGAACACTGAAGCTTTCTTT
. | TRBJ2-7 | TRBV5-1 | . | CASSLGGYEQYF | TGCGCCAGCAGCTTAGGGGGCTACGAGCAGTACTTC
. | TRBJ1-1 | TRBV5-1 | . | CASSKTENTEAFF | TGCGCCAGCAGCAAAACAGAGAACACTGAAGCTTTCTTT
. | TRBJ2-5 | TRBV9 | . | CASSAWGGAQETQYF | TGTGCCAGCAGTGCCTGGGGGGGGGCTCAAGAGACCCAGTACTTC
. | TRBJ2-1 | TRBV7-7 | TRBD2 | CASSLGLAGRNEQFF | TGTGCTAGCAGCTTGGGACTAGCGGGACGAAATGAGCAGTTCTTC
. | TRBJ2-3 | TRBV5-1 | TRBD2 | CASSLAGTDTQYF | TGCGCCAGCAGCTTAGCGGGGACAGATACGCAGTATTTT
once | TRBJ2-7 | TRBV7-9 | TRBD1 | CASSPTGSYYEQYF | TGTGCCAGCAGCCCGACAGGGAGTTATTACGAGCAGTACTTC
. | TRBJ1-1 | TRBV7-9 | . | CASSLFAREAFF | TGTGCCAGCAGCTTATTTGCGCGTGAAGCTTTCTTT
. | TRBJ2-7 | TRBV29-1 | . | CSVGTALSYEQYF | TGCAGCGTTGGGACAGCGCTCTCCTACGAGCAGTACTTC
once | TRBJ1-6 | TRBV6-5 | . | CASSYGGTVSPLHF | TGTGCCAGCAGTTACGGGGGAACGGTTTCACCCCTCCACTTT
once | TRBJ2-1 | TRBV19 | . | CASSKAYEQFF | TGTGCCAGTAGTAAGGCCTATGAGCAGTTCTTC
. | TRBJ2-3 | TRBV6-6 | . | CASRISGARGTDTQYF | TGTGCCAGCAGGATATCAGGGGCGCGGGGCACAGATACGCAGTATTTT
few | TRBJ2-1 | TRBV7-8 | TRBD2 | CASSTRTSLHEQFF | TGTGCCAGCAGCACTCGGACTAGCTTGCATGAGCAGTTCTTC
. | TRBJ2-2 | TRBV27 | . | CASSVGAAGELFF | TGTGCCAGCAGCGTAGGGGCCGCCGGGGAGCTGTTTTTT
. | TRBJ2-3 | TRBV7-8 | . | CASSSAQRGARDTQYF | TGTGCCAGCAGCTCCGCGCAAAGGGGGGCCCGAGATACGCAGTATTTT
. | TRBJ2-1 | TRBV7-2 | TRBD1 | CASSFVGQGGSEQFF | TGTGCCAGCAGCTTTGTTGGACAGGGTGGCAGTGAGCAGTTCTTC
. | TRBJ2-5 | TRBV6-1 | . | CASSDGVAQKTQYF | TGTGCCAGCAGTGACGGGGTAGCACAAAAGACCCAGTACTTC
. | TRBJ1-6 | TRBV6-5 | . | CASTGRVESPLHF | TGTGCCAGCACCGGCAGGGTTGAGTCACCCCTCCACTTT
once | TRBJ2-3 | TRBV6-1 | . | CASSEWTASTDTQYF | TGTGCCAGCAGTGAGTGGACAGCTAGCACAGATACGCAGTATTTT
once | TRBJ1-3 | TRBV5-1 | TRBD1 | CASSLTQGAGNTIYF | TGCGCCAGCAGCTTGACCCAGGGGGCTGGAAACACCATATATTTT
once | TRBJ1-2 | TRBV5-4 | TRBD1 | CASSKETGAGGYTF | TGTGCCAGCAGCAAAGAGACAGGGGCAGGTGGCTACACCTTC
. | TRBJ2-2 | TRBV15 | . | CATSRDQGGGPVFGELFF | TGTGCCACCAGCAGAGATCAGGGGGGGGGCCCCGTATTCGGGGAGCTGTTTTTT
. | TRBJ1-5 | TRBV6-5 | . | CASSLDGLQPQHF | TGTGCCAGCAGTTTAGACGGTCTTCAGCCCCAGCATTTT
few | TRBJ2-5 | TRBV19 | . | CASRLSGAGETQYF | TGTGCCAGTAGACTCTCCGGGGCTGGGGAGACCCAGTACTTC
. | TRBJ2-5 | TRBV3-1/TRBV3-2 | TRBD2 | CASSQDPFWASGEGETQYF | TGTGCCAGCAGCCAAGATCCGTTTTGGGCTAGCGGGGAGGGGGAGACCCAGTACTTC
. | TRBJ1-6 | TRBV7-9 | TRBD1 | CASSRLQGDNSPLHF | TGTGCCAGCAGCCGACTACAGGGGGATAATTCACCCCTCCACTTT
. | TRBJ2-1 | TRBV5-8 | TRBD2 | CASSLYSGRRYNEQFF | TGTGCCAGCAGCTTATACAGCGGGAGGCGCTACAATGAGCAGTTCTTC
once | TRBJ2-2 | TRBV6-1 | . | CASSERTGGTGELFF | TGTGCCAGCAGTGAACGGACAGGAGGGACCGGGGAGCTGTTTTTT
. | TRBJ1-2 | TRBV14 | . | CASSQGVLNYGYTF | TGTGCCAGCAGCCAAGGAGTTCTTAACTATGGCTACACCTTC
. | TRBJ2-3 | TRBV27 | TRBD1 | CASSFPGGTQYF | TGTGCCAGCAGTTTCCCAGGGGGTACGCAGTATTTT
. | TRBJ2-1 | TRBV18 | . | CASSPPDSWAYNEQFF | TGTGCCAGCTCACCACCTGACTCGTGGGCCTACAATGAGCAGTTCTTC
once | TRBJ1-4 | TRBV7-9 | . | CASSPSVGGFTNEKLFF | TGTGCCAGCAGCCCGTCGGTTGGCGGGTTCACTAATGAAAAACTGTTTTTT
. | TRBJ1-1 | TRBV6-4 | . | CASSDSIGEAFF | TGTGCCAGCAGTGACTCGATAGGTGAAGCTTTCTTT
. | TRBJ1-2 | TRBV7-2 | TRBD1 | CASSLPKDRTSYGYTF | TGTGCCAGCAGCTTACCCAAGGACAGGACGTCCTATGGCTACACCTTC
. | TRBJ2-7 | TRBV5-1 | . | CASSRDGTYEQYF | TGCGCCAGCAGTCGGGACGGAACCTACGAGCAGTACTTC
. | TRBJ2-5 | TRBV12-3/TRBV12-4 | . | CASSFSGIETQYF | TGTGCCAGCAGTTTCTCCGGGATTGAGACCCAGTACTTC
. | TRBJ1-1 | TRBV7-3 | . | CASSSGLISTEAFF | TGTGCCAGCAGCTCCGGACTGATAAGCACTGAAGCTTTCTTT